This TCR beta chain was observed in a study of blood T cell repertoires in COVID-19. Study-level background: Acute and convalescent COVID-19 samples came from the United States, Italy and Spain. Nucleic acid was either cDNA or gDNA, and it came from T cells, B-cell-depleted T cells, or PBMCs.

The length of the CDR3 is 14 residues. Germline V gene lookup returns CDR1 SGHAT and CDR2 FQNNGV. V was trimmed by 5 bases and J by 7 bases, leaving 14 bases between them. In the authors' workflow: Counts of nucleated cells, estimated from reference gene primer amplification, were obtained. Sequencing was performed with immunoSEQ multiplex PCR; in TCRdb, only in-frame clones are kept and a portion is missing. Clone size and the V and J calls come from that table; the DNA yielded D and trimming. In the table there are 85,000 to 95,000 clones, around 86% of which are singletons. The chain has TRBV11-2 and TRBJ1-4; D ambiguous. This receptor was taken from a woman aged 80 or older with acute or convalescent COVID-19. Sequenced sample: peripheral blood. The CDR3: CASSPGGFGEKLFF. The DNA of the CDR3 is TGTGCCAGCAGCCCGGGAGGGTTTGGTGAAAAACTGTTTTTT.